These T cell receptor beta chains were read from a single sample in a study of blood T cell repertoires in COVID-19. Clones were read by immunoSEQ multiplex PCR, and TCRdb kept only the in-frame ones, dropping some. The sample lists about 180,000 clones; roughly 85% were seen once. Specimen: peripheral blood. Source of these receptors: a human donor with active or convalescent COVID-19. The donor label of this sample is uncertain. CDR3s include the opening cysteine and the closing phenylalanine or tryptophan. D genes are given only for firm matches. The size field is filled for only some rows; it gives once, few, many or a size class.

TRBV18	TRBJ1-2	NA	TRBD1	CASSQNTGGDGYTF	TGTGCCAGCTCACAAAATACAGGGGGAGATGGCTACACCTTC
TRBV7-2	TRBJ1-4	few	NA	CASSLGGGSEKLFF	TGTGCCAGCAGCCTAGGAGGGGGAAGTGAAAAACTGTTTTTT
TRBV5-1	TRBJ2-7	few	TRBD1	CASSYGQAYEQYF	TGCGCCAGCAGCTATGGACAGGCCTACGAGCAGTACTTC
TRBV9	TRBJ2-3	once	NA	CASSVGWATTDTQYF	TGTGCCAGCAGCGTAGGCTGGGCTACCACAGATACGCAGTATTTT
TRBV7-3	TRBJ2-2	NA	TRBD2	CASSGAGANTGELFF	TGTGCCAGCAGTGGAGCGGGAGCGAACACCGGGGAGCTGTTTTTT
TRBV19	TRBJ2-1	NA	TRBD2	CASRLGTIEYNEQFF	TGTGCCAGCAGACTCGGGACTATCGAGTACAATGAGCAGTTCTTC
TRBV18	TRBJ1-2	NA	TRBD1	CASSQLGQGKDGYTF	TGTGCCAGCTCGCAACTGGGACAGGGAAAGGATGGCTACACCTTC
TRBV6-2/TRBV6-3	TRBJ2-3	NA	TRBD2	CASSYDGGSSGTQYF	TGTGCCAGCAGTTACGACGGCGGGAGCAGCGGTACGCAGTATTTT
TRBV6-2/TRBV6-3	TRBJ2-5	NA	NA	CASSYEAAGQALKETQYF	TGTGCCAGCAGTTACGAAGCGGCGGGCCAGGCCCTTAAAGAGACCCAGTACTTC
TRBV4-1	TRBJ1-1	NA	TRBD1	CASSQSGQGRTEAFF	TGCGCCAGCAGCCAATCCGGACAGGGGCGGACTGAAGCTTTCTTT
TRBV6-5	TRBJ2-7	NA	TRBD2	CASSPGTRGEQYF	TGTGCCAGCAGTCCCGGGACTAGGGGCGAGCAGTACTTC
TRBV7-3	TRBJ2-1	NA	TRBD2	CASSPTLAGPEQFF	TGTGCCAGCAGCCCAACACTAGCGGGCCCTGAGCAGTTCTTC
TRBV20-1	TRBJ2-1	NA	TRBD2	CSASGVLADSYNEQFF	TGCAGTGCTAGTGGAGTACTAGCGGACTCCTACAATGAGCAGTTCTTC
TRBV18	TRBJ2-1	NA	TRBD2	CASSPGTSVMFYNEQFF	TGTGCCAGCTCACCTGGGACTAGCGTTATGTTTTACAATGAGCAGTTCTTC
TRBV6-1	TRBJ2-2	NA	TRBD2	CASTDRFLAGYTGELFF	TGTGCCAGCACTGACCGATTTCTAGCGGGGTATACCGGGGAGCTGTTTTTT
TRBV7-9	TRBJ2-3	NA	TRBD2	CASSLVGTSGGTQYF	TGTGCCAGCAGCTTAGTCGGAACTAGCGGGGGTACGCAGTATTTT
TRBV24-1	TRBJ2-3	NA	TRBD2	CATSDLRSGTGYTDTQYF	TGTGCCACCAGTGACCTCAGGAGCGGGACTGGGTACACAGATACGCAGTATTTT
TRBV30	TRBJ2-2	NA	NA	CAWSPQGGELFF	TGTGCCTGGAGCCCCCAGGGTGGGGAGCTGTTTTTT